This T cell receptor (beta chain) was obtained from a study of cytomegalovirus exposure and HLA in healthy donors. Turning to this clone: A read error may produce the germline difference seen at one junction end.

The germline V gene has CDR1 MDHEN and CDR2 SYDVKM. This CDR3 has 18 amino acids. The PCR was carried out with 60 Vbeta primers and 13 Jbeta primers. Sequencing was performed with immunoSEQ multiplex PCR; in TCRdb, only in-frame clones are kept and a portion is missing. The sample records 97,000 or so clones, approximately 70% being singletons. The sample comprised PBMCs. The genes are TRBV28 and TRBJ2-3; TRBD2 matches at 9 bases. This clonotype was obtained from a man aged 50 to 60 in good health and CMV-seronegative. The CDR3 DNA sequence: TGTGCCAGCCAAATCCCTCTAGCGGGAACGGGGGACACAAATACGCAGTATTTT. Translating it yields CASQIPLAGTGDTNTQYF.